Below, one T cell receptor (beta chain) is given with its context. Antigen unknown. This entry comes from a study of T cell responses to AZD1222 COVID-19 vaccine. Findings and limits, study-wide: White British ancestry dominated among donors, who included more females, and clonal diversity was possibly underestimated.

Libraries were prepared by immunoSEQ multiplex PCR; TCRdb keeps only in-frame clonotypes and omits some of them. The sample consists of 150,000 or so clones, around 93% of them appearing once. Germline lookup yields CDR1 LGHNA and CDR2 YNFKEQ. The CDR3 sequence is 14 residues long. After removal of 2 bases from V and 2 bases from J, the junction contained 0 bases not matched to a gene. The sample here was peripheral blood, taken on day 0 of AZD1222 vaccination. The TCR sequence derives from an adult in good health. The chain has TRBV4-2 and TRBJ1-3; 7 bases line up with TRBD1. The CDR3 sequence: CASSQRGPGNTIYF. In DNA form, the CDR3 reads TGTGCCAGCAGCCAAAGGGGGCCTGGAAACACCATATATTTT.